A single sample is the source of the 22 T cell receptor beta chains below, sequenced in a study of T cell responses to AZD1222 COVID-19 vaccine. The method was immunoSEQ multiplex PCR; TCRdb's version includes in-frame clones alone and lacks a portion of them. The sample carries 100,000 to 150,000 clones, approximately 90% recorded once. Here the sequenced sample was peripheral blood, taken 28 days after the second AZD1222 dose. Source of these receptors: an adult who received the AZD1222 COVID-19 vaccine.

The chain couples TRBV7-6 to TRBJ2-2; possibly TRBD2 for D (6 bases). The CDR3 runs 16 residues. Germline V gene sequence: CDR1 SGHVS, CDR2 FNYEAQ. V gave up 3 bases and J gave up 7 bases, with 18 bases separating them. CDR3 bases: TGTGCCAGCAGCTTCACCCTAGGCGGGGCTAACGGGGAGCTGTTTTTT. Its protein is CASSFTLGGANGELFF.

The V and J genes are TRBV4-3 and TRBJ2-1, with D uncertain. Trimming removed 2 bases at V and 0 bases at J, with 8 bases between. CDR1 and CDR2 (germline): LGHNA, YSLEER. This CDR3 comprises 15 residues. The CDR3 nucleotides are TGCGCCAGCAGCCAATGGCCTAGCTCCTACAATGAGCAGTTCTTC. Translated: CASSQWPSSYNEQFF.

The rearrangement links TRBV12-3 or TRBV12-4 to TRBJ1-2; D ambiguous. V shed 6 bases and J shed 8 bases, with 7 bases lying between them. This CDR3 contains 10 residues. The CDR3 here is CASSRRGYTF. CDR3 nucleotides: TGTGCCAGCAGCCGGAGAGGCTACACCTTC.

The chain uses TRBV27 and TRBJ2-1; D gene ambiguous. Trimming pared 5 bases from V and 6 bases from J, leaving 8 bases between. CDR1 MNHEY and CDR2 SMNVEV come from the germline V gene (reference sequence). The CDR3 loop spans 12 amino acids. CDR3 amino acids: CASSLDTNEQFF. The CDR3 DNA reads TGTGCCAGCAGTCTAGATACCAATGAGCAGTTCTTC.

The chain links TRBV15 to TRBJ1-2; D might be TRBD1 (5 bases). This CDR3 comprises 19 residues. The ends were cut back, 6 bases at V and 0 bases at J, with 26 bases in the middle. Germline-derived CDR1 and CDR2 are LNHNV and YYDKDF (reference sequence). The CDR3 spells CATSLTPRDLPGTNYGYTF. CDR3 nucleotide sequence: TGTGCCACCAGTCTAACCCCTCGGGACCTGCCTGGTACTAACTATGGCTACACCTTC.

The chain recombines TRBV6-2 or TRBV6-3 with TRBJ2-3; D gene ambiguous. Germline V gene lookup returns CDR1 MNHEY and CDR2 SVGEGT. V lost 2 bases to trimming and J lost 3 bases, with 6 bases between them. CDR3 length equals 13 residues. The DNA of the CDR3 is TGTGCCAGCAGTTACAGGGAAACAGATACGCAGTATTTT. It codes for CASSYRETDTQYF.

The CDR3 DNA reads as TGTGCCAGCAGCCCCCTTAGAGAGACCCAGTACTTC. Amino acid sequence: CASSPLRETQYF. The chain employs TRBV6-2 or TRBV6-3 and TRBJ2-5; no reliable D call. CDR1 is MNHEY and CDR2 is SVGEGT in the germline V gene. Trimming stripped 6 bases from V and 4 bases from J, with 9 bases between. This CDR3 is built from 12 residues.

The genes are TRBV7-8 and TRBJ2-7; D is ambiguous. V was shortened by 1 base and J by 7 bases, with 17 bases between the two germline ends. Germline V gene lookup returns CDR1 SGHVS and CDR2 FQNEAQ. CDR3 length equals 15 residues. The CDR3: CASSLVAIPSGEQYF. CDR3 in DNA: TGTGCCAGCAGCTTAGTGGCAATCCCATCTGGGGAGCAGTACTTC.

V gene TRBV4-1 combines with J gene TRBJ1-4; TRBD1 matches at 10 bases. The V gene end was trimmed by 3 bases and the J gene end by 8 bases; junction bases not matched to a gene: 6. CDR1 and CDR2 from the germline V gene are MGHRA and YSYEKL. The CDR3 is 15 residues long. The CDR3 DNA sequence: TGCGCCAGCAGCCAGGGGGACAGGGGTGGGGAAAAACTGTTTTTT. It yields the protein CASSQGDRGGEKLFF.

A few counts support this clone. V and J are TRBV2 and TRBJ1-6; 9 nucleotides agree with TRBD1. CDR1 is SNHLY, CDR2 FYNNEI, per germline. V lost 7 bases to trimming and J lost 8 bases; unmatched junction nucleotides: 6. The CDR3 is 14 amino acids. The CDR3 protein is CASNPTGGDSPLHF. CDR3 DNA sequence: TGTGCCAGCAACCCGACAGGGGGAGATTCACCCCTCCACTTT.

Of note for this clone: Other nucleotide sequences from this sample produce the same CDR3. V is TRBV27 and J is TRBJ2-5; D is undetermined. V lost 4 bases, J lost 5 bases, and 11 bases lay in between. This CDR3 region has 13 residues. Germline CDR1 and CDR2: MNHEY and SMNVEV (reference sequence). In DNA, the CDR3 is TGTGCCAGCAGTTCCGGGCGTCGGGAGACCCAGTACTTC. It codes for CASSSGRRETQYF.

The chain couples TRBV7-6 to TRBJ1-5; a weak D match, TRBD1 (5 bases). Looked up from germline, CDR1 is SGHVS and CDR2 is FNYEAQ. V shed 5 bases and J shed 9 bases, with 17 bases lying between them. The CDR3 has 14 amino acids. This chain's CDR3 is CASSPGGVRGPQHF. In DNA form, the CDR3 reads TGTGCCAGCAGCCCAGGAGGGGTACGGGGGCCCCAGCATTTT.

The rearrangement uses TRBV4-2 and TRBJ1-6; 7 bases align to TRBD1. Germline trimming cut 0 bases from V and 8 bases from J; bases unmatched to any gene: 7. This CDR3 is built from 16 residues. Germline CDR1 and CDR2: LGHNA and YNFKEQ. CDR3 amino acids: CASSQDGTALHSPLHF. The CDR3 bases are TGTGCCAGCAGCCAAGATGGGACAGCCCTTCATTCACCCCTCCACTTT.

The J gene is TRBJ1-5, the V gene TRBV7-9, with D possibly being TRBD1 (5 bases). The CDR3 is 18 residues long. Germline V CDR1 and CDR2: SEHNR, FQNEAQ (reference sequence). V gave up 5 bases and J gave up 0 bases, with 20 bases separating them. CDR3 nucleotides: TGTGCCAGCAGCACAGGTCTTGGGGAGTATTATAGCAATCAGCCCCAGCATTTT. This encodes CASSTGLGEYYSNQPQHF. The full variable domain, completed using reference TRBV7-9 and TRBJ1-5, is DTGVSQNPRHKITKRGQNVTFRCDPISEHNRLYWYRQTLGQGPEFLTYFQNEAQLEKSRLLSDRFSAERPKGSFSTLEIQRTEQGDSAMYLCASSTGLGEYYSNQPQHFGDGTRLSIL.

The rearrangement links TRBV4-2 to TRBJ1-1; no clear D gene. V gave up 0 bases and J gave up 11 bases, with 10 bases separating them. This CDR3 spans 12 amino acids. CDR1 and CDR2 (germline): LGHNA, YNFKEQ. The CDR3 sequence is CASSQERKVAFF. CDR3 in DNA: TGTGCCAGCAGCCAAGAGAGGAAAGTGGCTTTCTTT.

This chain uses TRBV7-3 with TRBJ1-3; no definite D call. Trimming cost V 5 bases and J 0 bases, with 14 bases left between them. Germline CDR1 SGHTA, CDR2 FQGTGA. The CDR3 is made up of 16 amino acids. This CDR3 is CASSQMDGGSGNTIYF. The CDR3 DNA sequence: TGTGCCAGCAGCCAAATGGACGGAGGCTCTGGAAACACCATATATTTT. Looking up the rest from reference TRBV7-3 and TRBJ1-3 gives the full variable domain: GAGVSQTPSNKVTEKGKYVELRCDPISGHTALYWYRQSLGQGPEFLIYFQGTGAADDSGLPNDRFFAVRPEGSVSTLKIQRTERGDSAVYLCASSQMDGGSGNTIYFGEGSWLTVV.

The chain's CDR3 is CATSRDRRGYTGELFF. The DNA for the CDR3 is TGTGCCACCAGCAGAGATCGTAGGGGCTACACCGGGGAGCTGTTTTTT. J is TRBJ2-2 and V is TRBV15, with D possibly TRBD1 on 5 matching bases. The CDR3 contains 16 residues. The V end lost 0 bases, the J end lost 3 bases, and 11 bases lay between the germline ends. Germline values: CDR1 LNHNV, CDR2 YYDKDF (reference sequence).

The CDR3 reads CAISSDPNYGYTF. CDR3 DNA sequence: TGTGCCATCAGCAGCGATCCCAACTATGGCTACACCTTC. The gene calls are TRBV10-3 and TRBJ1-2, with no clear D. Trimming shortened V by 6 bases and J by 2 bases, and 10 bases separated the two germline ends. This CDR3 is 13 amino acids long. CDR1 is ENHRY and CDR2 is SYGVKD in the germline V gene.

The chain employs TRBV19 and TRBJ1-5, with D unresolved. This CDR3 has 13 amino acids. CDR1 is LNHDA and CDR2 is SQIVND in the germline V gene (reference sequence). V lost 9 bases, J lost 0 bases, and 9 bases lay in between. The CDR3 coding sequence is TGTGCCAGCAACGACGGTAGCAATCAGCCCCAGCATTTT. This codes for CASNDGSNQPQHF.

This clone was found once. CDR3 nucleotides: TGTGCCAGCAGCCAAGAAATAGGATTTCCCACAGATACGCAGTATTTT. Translated: CASSQEIGFPTDTQYF. The chain combines TRBV4-2 with TRBJ2-3; D gene ambiguous. CDR3 length: 16 residues. Per germline, CDR1 LGHNA and CDR2 YNFKEQ. V was pared by 0 bases and J by 2 bases, with 12 bases between.

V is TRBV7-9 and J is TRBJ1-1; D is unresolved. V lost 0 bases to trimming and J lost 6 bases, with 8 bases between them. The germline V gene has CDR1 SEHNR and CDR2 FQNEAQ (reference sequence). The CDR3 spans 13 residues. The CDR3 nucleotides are TGTGCCAGCAGCTTAGCAGGTTCCCCTGAAGCTTTCTTT. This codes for CASSLAGSPEAFF. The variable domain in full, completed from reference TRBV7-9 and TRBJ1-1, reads DTGVSQNPRHKITKRGQNVTFRCDPISEHNRLYWYRQTLGQGPEFLTYFQNEAQLEKSRLLSDRFSAERPKGSFSTLEIQRTEQGDSAMYLCASSLAGSPEAFFGQGTRLTVV.

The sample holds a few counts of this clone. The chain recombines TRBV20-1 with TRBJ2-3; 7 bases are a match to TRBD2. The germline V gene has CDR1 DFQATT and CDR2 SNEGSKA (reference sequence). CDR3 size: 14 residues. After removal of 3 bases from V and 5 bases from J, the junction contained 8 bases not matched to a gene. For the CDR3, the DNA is TGCAGTGCTAGTTGGGAGGGAAGGGAAGATACGCAGTATTTT. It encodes CSASWEGREDTQYF.